The clone carrying this TCR beta chain has a handful of counts. Germline values: CDR1 SGDLS, CDR2 YYNGEE. Between the trimmed V and J ends, which lost 0 bases and 5 bases, there was a span of 12 bases. The CDR3 totals 16 residues. This sample was included in a study of human T cells and chemical hapten exposure. Study overall: Patients' scalps got diphenylcyclopropenone weekly throughout the approximately 26-week study.

TCRdb re-derived calls from the RACE reads in MiXCR, one entry per CDR3 protein. Of approximately 86,000 distinct CDR3 sequences listed, roughly 11% are singletons. Time point reported: patch test 3, about 24 weeks after DPC sensitization. The treatment was: therapeutic diphenylcyclopropenone sensitization with weekly scalp DPC. This receptor was identified in a woman in her thirties with alopecia areata. Some clones in this sample may be carry-over from other donors' samples. Specimen: whole blood, collected in connection with sensitization to the hapten diphenylcyclopropenone (DPC). The chain uses TRBV9 and TRBJ1-6, with D tentatively TRBD1 (5 bases). CDR3 residues: CASSVGMGRDNSPLHF. The DNA for the CDR3 is TGTGCCAGCAGCGTAGGCATGGGACGGGATAATTCACCCCTCCACTTT.